Sequencing of this TCR beta chain was carried out in a study of blood T cell repertoires in COVID-19. The protocol was immunoSEQ multiplex PCR, while the TCRdb copy is restricted to in-frame clones and leaves out a portion. Of 95,000 to 120,000 clones listed, more than 75% are singletons. The CDR3 runs to 15 residues. The ends lost 4 bases at V and 1 base at J; junction bases unmatched: 2. Germline V gives CDR1 MGHRA, CDR2 YSYEKL. The V gene is TRBV4-1, the J gene TRBJ2-5, with 11 bases aligning to TRBD2. The sequenced sample consisted of peripheral blood. The clonotype originates from a man aged 35 to 55 with acute or convalescent COVID-19. The CDR3 DNA sequence: TGCGCCAGCAGCCGACTAGCGGGGACCCAAGAGACCCAGTACTTC. It translates to CASSRLAGTQETQYF.